This T cell receptor beta chain was obtained from a study of radiation and T cells in renal cell carcinoma. Study at large: Nephrectomy followed 15 Gy stereotactic body radiation by 4 weeks.

As regards this clone: Its matching antigen is unknown.

Germline V gene sequence: CDR1 MNHNS, CDR2 SASEGT. CDR3 length: 13 amino acids. The ends were cut back, 10 bases at V and 1 base at J, with 13 bases in the middle. Time point denoted: blood 2 weeks post-SBRT. The treatment is: 15 Gy SBRT to primary tumor, nephrectomy 4 weeks later. The protocol was immunoSEQ multiplex PCR, while the TCRdb copy is restricted to in-frame clones and leaves out a portion. The data hold roughly 120,000 clones, with over 75% observed a single time. Overall study findings and caveats: From baseline, blood top tumor clonotypes peaked at 2 weeks post-radiation.

This specimen was blood, taken from a patient whose treatment included radiotherapy and nephrectomy. The chain is built from TRBV6-1 and TRBJ1-1; D remains unclear. The sequence was obtained from an older woman with renal cell carcinoma. This CDR3 reads CATQLPGNTEAFF. The CDR3 nucleotides read TGTGCCACCCAGCTTCCGGGGAACACTGAAGCTTTCTTT.